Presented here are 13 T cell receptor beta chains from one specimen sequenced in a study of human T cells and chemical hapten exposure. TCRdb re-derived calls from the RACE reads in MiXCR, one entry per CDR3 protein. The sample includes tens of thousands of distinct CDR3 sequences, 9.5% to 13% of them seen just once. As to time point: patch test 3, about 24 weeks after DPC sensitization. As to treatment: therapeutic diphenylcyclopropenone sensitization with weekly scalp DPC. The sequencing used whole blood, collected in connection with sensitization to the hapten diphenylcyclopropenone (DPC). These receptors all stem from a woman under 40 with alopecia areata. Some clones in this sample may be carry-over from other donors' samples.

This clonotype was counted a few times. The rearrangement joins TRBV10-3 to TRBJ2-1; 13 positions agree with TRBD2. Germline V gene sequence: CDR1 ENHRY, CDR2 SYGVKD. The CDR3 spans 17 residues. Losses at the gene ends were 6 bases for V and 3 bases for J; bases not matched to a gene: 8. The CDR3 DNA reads TGTGCCATCAGCGGGACTAGCGGGACCCGGGGCTACAATGAGCAGTTCTTC. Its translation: CAISGTSGTRGYNEQFF.

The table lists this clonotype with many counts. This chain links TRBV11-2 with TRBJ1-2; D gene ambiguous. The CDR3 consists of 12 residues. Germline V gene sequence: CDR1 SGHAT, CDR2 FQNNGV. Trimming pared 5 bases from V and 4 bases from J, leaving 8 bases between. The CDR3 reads CASSQEGYGYTF. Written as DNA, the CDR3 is TGTGCCAGCAGCCAAGAGGGCTATGGCTACACCTTC. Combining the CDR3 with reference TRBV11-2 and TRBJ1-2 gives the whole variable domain EAGVAQSPRYKIIEKRQSVAFWCNPISGHATLYWYQQILGQGPKLLIQFQNNGVVDDSQLPKDRFSAERLKGVDSTLKIQPAKLEDSAVYLCASSQEGYGYTFGSGTRLTVV.

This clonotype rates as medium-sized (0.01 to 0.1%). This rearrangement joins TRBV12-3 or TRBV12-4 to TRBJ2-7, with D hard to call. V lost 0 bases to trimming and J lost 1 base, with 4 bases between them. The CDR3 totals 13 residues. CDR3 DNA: TGTGCCAGCAGTTTAGCGGGATCCTACGAGCAGTACTTC. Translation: CASSLAGSYEQYF.

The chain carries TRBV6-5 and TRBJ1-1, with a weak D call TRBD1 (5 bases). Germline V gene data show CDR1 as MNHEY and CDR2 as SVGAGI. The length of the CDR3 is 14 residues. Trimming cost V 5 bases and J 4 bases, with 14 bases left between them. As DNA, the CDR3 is TGTGCCAGCAGTCCAGCCGGGGCGGGCACTGAAGCTTTCTTT. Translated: CASSPAGAGTEAFF.

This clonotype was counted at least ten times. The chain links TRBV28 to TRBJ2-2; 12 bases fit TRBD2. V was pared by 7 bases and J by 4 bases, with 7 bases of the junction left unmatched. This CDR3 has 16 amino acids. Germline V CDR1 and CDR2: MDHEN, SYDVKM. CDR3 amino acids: CASTGAGLAGTGELFF. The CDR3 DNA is TGTGCCAGCACCGGCGCGGGACTAGCGGGCACCGGGGAGCTGTTTTTT.

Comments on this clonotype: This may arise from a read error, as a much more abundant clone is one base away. CDR3 nucleotide sequence: TGTGCCAGCAGGGAGACAGGGACAGGGAATTCACCCCTCCACTTT. Protein: CASRETGTGNSPLHF. The rearrangement links TRBV9 to TRBJ1-6, with 9 bases matching TRBD1. V was clipped by 5 bases and J by 7 bases; unmatched bases: 7. Per the germline V gene, CDR1 is SGDLS and CDR2 is YYNGEE. This CDR3 has 15 residues.

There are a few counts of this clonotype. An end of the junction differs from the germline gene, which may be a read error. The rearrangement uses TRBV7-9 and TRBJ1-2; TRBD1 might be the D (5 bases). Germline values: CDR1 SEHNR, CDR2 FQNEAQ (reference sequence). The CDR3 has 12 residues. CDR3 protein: CASSQLSRQISF. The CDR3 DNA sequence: TGTGCCAGCAGCCAACTATCAAGACAGATATCTTTC.

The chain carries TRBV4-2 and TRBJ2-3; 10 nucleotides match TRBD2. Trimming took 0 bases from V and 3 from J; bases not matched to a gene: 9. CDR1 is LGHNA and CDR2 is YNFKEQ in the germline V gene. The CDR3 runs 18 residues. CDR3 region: CASSQDASGSGGTDTQYF. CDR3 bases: TGTGCCAGCAGCCAAGATGCTAGCGGGAGCGGCGGGACAGATACGCAGTATTTT.

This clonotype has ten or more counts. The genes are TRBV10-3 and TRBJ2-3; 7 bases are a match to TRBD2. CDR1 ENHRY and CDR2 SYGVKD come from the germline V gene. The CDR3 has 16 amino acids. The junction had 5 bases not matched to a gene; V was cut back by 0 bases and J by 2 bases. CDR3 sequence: CAISESSGRITDTQYF. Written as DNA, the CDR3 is TGTGCCATCAGTGAGTCTAGCGGGCGGATCACAGATACGCAGTATTTT.

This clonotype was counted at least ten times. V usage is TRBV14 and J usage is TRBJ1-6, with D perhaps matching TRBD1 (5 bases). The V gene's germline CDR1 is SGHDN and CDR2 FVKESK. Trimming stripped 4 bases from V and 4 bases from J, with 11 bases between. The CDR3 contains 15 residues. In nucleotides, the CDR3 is TGTGCCAGCAGCCCACGGGGGGGGTATAATTCACCCCTCCACTTT. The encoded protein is CASSPRGGYNSPLHF. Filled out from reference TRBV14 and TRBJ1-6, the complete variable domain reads EAGVTQFPSHSVIEKGQTVTLRCDPISGHDNLYWYRRVMGKEIKFLLHFVKESKQDESGMPNNRFLAERTGGTYSTLKVQPAELEDSGVYFCASSPRGGYNSPLHFGNGTRLTVT.

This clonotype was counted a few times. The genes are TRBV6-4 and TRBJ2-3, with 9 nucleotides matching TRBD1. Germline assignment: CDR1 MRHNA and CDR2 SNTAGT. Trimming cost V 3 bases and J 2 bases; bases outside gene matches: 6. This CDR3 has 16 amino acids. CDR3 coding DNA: TGTGCCAGCAGTGAGAAGGGGACAGGGTCCACAGATACGCAGTATTTT. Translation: CASSEKGTGSTDTQYF.

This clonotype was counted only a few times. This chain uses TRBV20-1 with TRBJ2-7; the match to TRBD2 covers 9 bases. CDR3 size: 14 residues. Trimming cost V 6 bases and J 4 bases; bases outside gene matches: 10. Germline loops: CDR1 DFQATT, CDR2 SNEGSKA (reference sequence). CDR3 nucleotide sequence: TGCAGTGCCCCGACTAGCGGAAACCCATACGAGCAGTACTTC. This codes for CSAPTSGNPYEQYF.

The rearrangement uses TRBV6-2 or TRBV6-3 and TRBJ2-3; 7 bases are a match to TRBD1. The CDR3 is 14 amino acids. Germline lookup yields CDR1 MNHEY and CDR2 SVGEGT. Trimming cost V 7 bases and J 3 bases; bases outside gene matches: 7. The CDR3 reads CASTDRVRTDTQYF. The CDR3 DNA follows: TGTGCCAGCACCGACAGGGTCAGAACAGATACGCAGTATTTT.